A selection of T cell receptor beta chains follows, all from one sample in a study of blood T cell repertoires in COVID-19. The table came from immunoSEQ multiplex PCR; TCRdb's copy has only in-frame clones and leaves some out. The sample contains a few hundred thousand clones, 75% to 90% of which appear only once. Sequencing input: peripheral blood. These TCRs come from a woman between 35 and 50 years old with acute or convalescent COVID-19. Both conserved end residues are part of each CDR3. D genes are given only for firm matches. The listing skips clone size in some rows; elsewhere it reads once, few, many or a size class.

clone_size j_call d_call v_call cdr3_nt cdr3_aa
- TRBJ2-5 TRBD2 TRBV5-1 TGCGCCAGCAGCTTGGTGACTAGCGGGGGGACCCAGTACTTC CASSLVTSGGTQYF
- TRBJ1-2 - TRBV19 TGTGCCAGTAGTATAGCGTCTTACTATGGCTACACCTTC CASSIASYYGYTF
- TRBJ1-5 TRBD1 TRBV4-1 TGCGCCAGCAGCCAAGCGACAGGGGATCATCAGCCCCAGCATTTT CASSQATGDHQPQHF
- TRBJ2-1 TRBD1 TRBV28 TGTGCCAGCAGTTTAAGGGGACAGTACAATGAGCAGTTCTTC CASSLRGQYNEQFF
- TRBJ1-6 - TRBV5-5 TGTGCCAGCAGCTTGGGCCCGACAGCTTATAATTCACCCCTCCACTTT CASSLGPTAYNSPLHF
- TRBJ2-3 TRBD2 TRBV4-2 TGTGCCAGCAGCCTTGGACTAGCGGGGGGGCCGACAGATACGCAGTATTTT CASSLGLAGGPTDTQYF
- TRBJ1-1 TRBD1 TRBV2 TGTGCCAGCAGTGTGGGGCAGGGGGCCCGGTACACTGAAGCTTTCTTT CASSVGQGARYTEAFF
- TRBJ1-6 TRBD1 TRBV5-5 TGTGCCAGCAGCCAAGGACAGGGGGGAAATTCACCCCTCCACTTT CASSQGQGGNSPLHF
- TRBJ1-1 - TRBV3-1/TRBV3-2 TGTGCCAGCAGCCGCGAAGGGGAAACTGAAGCTTTCTTT CASSREGETEAFF
- TRBJ2-1 TRBD1 TRBV2 TGTGCCACCCACCTAGGGACAGGGGGTTTCAATGAGCAGTTCTTC CATHLGTGGFNEQFF
- TRBJ1-2 TRBD1 TRBV9 TGTGCCAGCAGCATTACAGGGGGCTATGGCTACACCTTC CASSITGGYGYTF
once TRBJ2-3 - TRBV27 TGTGCCAGCAGTTTCAAAAAGACAGGCAGCACAGATACGCAGTATTTT CASSFKKTGSTDTQYF
- TRBJ2-1 - TRBV7-8 TGTGCCAGCAGCTTCAACGGGGGAAGCTCCTACAATGAGCAGTTCTTC CASSFNGGSSYNEQFF
- TRBJ1-4 - TRBV5-5 TGTGCCAGCAGCTTGGTCCCGACAGGAGCTAATGAAAAACTGTTTTTT CASSLVPTGANEKLFF
once TRBJ2-2 - TRBV9 TGTGCCAGCACCGCTCGTAGGGAGGCCGGGGAGCTGTTTTTT CASTARREAGELFF
- TRBJ2-3 - TRBV5-4 TGTGCCAGCAGCTTGAGCGTAGCAGATACGCAGTATTTT CASSLSVADTQYF